The T cell receptor beta chain described here comes from a study of shared clonotypes between healthy human individuals. For this clone: Antigen specificity is unknown.

Every subset had its genomic DNA shared out evenly among several immunoSEQ plates. Here immunoSEQ multiplex PCR was the method, and the copy in TCRdb shows in-frame clones only, minus some. Of 2 million to 2.5 million clones listed, roughly 96% were seen once; the top ten hold about 0.13%. The ends were cut back, 4 bases at V and 2 bases at J, with 8 bases in the middle. The CDR3 is 13 amino acids. Germline lookup yields CDR1 MGHRA and CDR2 YSYEKL. Overall study results and limits: Owing to a small donor count, the genetic and exposure-history diversity represented was limited.

The gene calls are TRBV4-1 and TRBJ1-2; D gene ambiguous. The specimen sequenced was naive CD4+ T cells sorted from blood. This sample's subset: CD45RA+ positively selected. This sequence originates from a young man in good health. CDR3 region: CASSLASNYGYTF. For the CDR3, the DNA is TGCGCCAGCAGCCTAGCCAGCAACTATGGCTACACCTTC.